Listed below are T cell receptor beta chains from one sample, sequenced in a study of blood T cell repertoires in COVID-19. Measured with immunoSEQ multiplex PCR; TCRdb has only the in-frame clones, and not every one. The sample carries 150,000 to 200,000 clones, 89% recorded once. Sequencing was performed on peripheral blood. The source of these receptors is a man aged 18 to 35 who had recovered from COVID-19. CDR3s include the opening cysteine and the closing phenylalanine or tryptophan. D genes are given only for firm matches. Clone size is shown for a subset of rows, as once, few, many or a class of expanded clone.

TRBD1	NA	TRBJ1-1	TRBV30	CAWRRTGSTEAFF	TGTGCCTGGAGGAGGACAGGAAGCACTGAAGCTTTCTTT
NA	NA	TRBJ2-3	TRBV7-2	CASSYDRSSTDTQYF	TGTGCCAGCAGCTACGACAGGTCCAGTACAGATACGCAGTATTTT
NA	NA	TRBJ2-7	TRBV18	CASSPGVAAYEQYF	TGTGCCAGCTCACCTGGGGTAGCGGCCTACGAGCAGTACTTC
NA	NA	TRBJ2-5	TRBV18	CASSPNYQETQYF	TGTGCCAGCTCACCTAATTACCAAGAGACCCAGTACTTC
NA	once	TRBJ2-7	TRBV3-1/TRBV3-2	CASSQPRGDRQYF	TGTGCCAGCAGCCAACCTAGGGGGGACAGACAGTACTTC
NA	once	TRBJ1-1	TRBV18	CASSPSYSLNTEAFF	TGTGCCAGCTCACCAAGTTACAGCTTGAACACTGAAGCTTTCTTT
NA	NA	TRBJ2-3	TRBV5-6	CASSLYRAVRQDTQYF	TGTGCCAGCAGCTTATACAGGGCGGTAAGACAAGATACGCAGTATTTT
TRBD1	NA	TRBJ2-7	TRBV7-2	CASSPRYRGSYEQYF	TGTGCCAGCAGCCCAAGATACAGGGGCTCCTACGAGCAGTACTTC
TRBD2	NA	TRBJ2-1	TRBV5-1	CASSLTSGRSYNEQFF	TGCGCCAGCAGCTTGACTAGCGGGCGCTCCTACAATGAGCAGTTCTTC
NA	NA	TRBJ1-1	TRBV6-2/TRBV6-3	CASSYQGVTEAFF	TGTGCCAGCAGTTACCAAGGGGTCACTGAAGCTTTCTTT
NA	NA	TRBJ2-7	TRBV7-2	CASSQALAYEQYF	TGTGCCAGCAGCCAAGCGCTAGCCTACGAGCAGTACTTC
TRBD1	NA	TRBJ1-2	TRBV5-1	CASSLEGRGRANYGYTF	TGCGCCAGCAGCTTGGAGGGCAGGGGGAGAGCTAACTATGGCTACACCTTC
TRBD2	NA	TRBJ2-3	TRBV5-6	CASSKTGGTTDTQYF	TGTGCCAGCAGCAAGACGGGGGGGACCACAGATACGCAGTATTTT
TRBD2	NA	TRBJ2-5	TRBV19	CASSIGLAGSQETQYF	TGTGCCAGTAGTATCGGACTAGCGGGGTCCCAAGAGACCCAGTACTTC
NA	NA	TRBJ1-3	TRBV5-4	CASSLNQGSGNTIYF	TGTGCCAGCAGCTTGAACCAGGGAAGTGGAAACACCATATATTTT
NA	NA	TRBJ1-1	TRBV19	CASKEGHANTEAFF	TGTGCCAGTAAGGAAGGACACGCGAACACTGAAGCTTTCTTT
TRBD1	NA	TRBJ1-4	TRBV9	CASSTGQGREKLFF	TGTGCCAGCAGCACCGGACAGGGGAGGGAAAAACTGTTTTTT
NA	NA	TRBJ1-1	TRBV6-5	CASTANIRRYTEAFF	TGTGCCAGCACCGCCAATATCAGGCGATACACTGAAGCTTTCTTT
NA	NA	TRBJ1-4	TRBV7-2	CASSLQGRQEKLFF	TGTGCCAGCAGCTTACAGGGTCGGCAAGAAAAACTGTTTTTT
NA	NA	TRBJ2-2	TRBV14	CASSQGQGNTGELFF	TGTGCCAGCAGCCAAGGGCAGGGGAACACCGGGGAGCTGTTTTTT
NA	few	TRBJ1-4	TRBV28	CASSFPSATNEKLFF	TGTGCCAGCAGTTTTCCGAGTGCAACTAATGAAAAACTGTTTTTT
TRBD2	many	TRBJ2-1	TRBV6-6	CASSYTGTSGSSEQFF	TGTGCCAGCAGTTATACCGGGACTAGCGGGAGCAGTGAGCAGTTCTTC
TRBD2	NA	TRBJ2-1	TRBV5-4	CASIQGGSGRDEQFF	TGTGCCAGCATCCAGGGGGGTAGCGGGAGGGATGAGCAGTTCTTC
TRBD1	NA	TRBJ2-2	TRBV7-7	CASSSTTGGRTGELFF	TGTGCTAGCAGCTCGACGACAGGGGGCCGAACCGGGGAGCTGTTTTTT
TRBD1	NA	TRBJ2-7	TRBV4-1	CASSRLFGQAAYEQYF	TGCGCCAGCAGCCGCCTCTTCGGACAGGCTGCCTACGAGCAGTACTTC
NA	NA	TRBJ2-3	TRBV27	CASSLSGGLTDTQYF	TGTGCCAGCAGTTTATCCGGCGGCCTCACAGATACGCAGTATTTT
NA	NA	TRBJ2-2	TRBV29-1	CSGRGTGELFF	TGCAGCGGGAGAGGCACCGGGGAGCTGTTTTTT
TRBD1	NA	TRBJ2-2	TRBV11-2	CASSRGTGWTGELFF	TGTGCCAGCAGCCGGGGGACAGGGTGGACCGGGGAGCTGTTTTTT
NA	NA	TRBJ1-2	TRBV2	CASSPRTKYGYTF	TGTGCCAGCAGTCCCCGGACAAAGTATGGCTACACCTTC
TRBD2	NA	TRBJ2-4	TRBV28	CASSPLGLAGVGKNIQYF	TGTGCCAGCAGCCCCTTGGGACTAGCGGGAGTAGGCAAAAACATTCAGTACTTC
NA	NA	TRBJ2-1	TRBV19	CASTTTSPRYNEQFF	TGTGCCAGTACCACAACTAGCCCGAGATACAATGAGCAGTTCTTC
NA	NA	TRBJ1-5	TRBV19	CASSMQGTEPQHF	TGTGCCAGTAGTATGCAGGGGACGGAGCCCCAGCATTTT
NA	NA	TRBJ2-4	TRBV7-2	CASSEGRAGAAKNIQYF	TGTGCCAGCAGCGAAGGAAGGGCTGGGGCGGCCAAAAACATTCAGTACTTC
TRBD1	NA	TRBJ2-5	TRBV6-5	CASKWTGQETQYF	TGTGCCAGCAAGTGGACAGGGCAAGAGACCCAGTACTTC
NA	NA	TRBJ2-3	TRBV24-1	CATSDRRGDTQYF	TGTGCCACCAGTGATCGACGGGGGGATACGCAGTATTTT